This T cell receptor beta chain derives from a study of T cells after yellow fever vaccination. The CDR3 totals 14 residues. Germline V gene sequence: CDR1 LGHDT, CDR2 YNNKEL (reference sequence). The V and J ends lost 4 bases and 7 bases, in that order; junction bases with no gene match: 4. Via MiXCR, TCRdb re-called the 5' RACE reads, giving one row per CDR3 protein. The sample lists fewer than 350,000 distinct CDR3 sequences, more than 3% occurring once. This clonotype has just a few counts. V and J are TRBV3-1 and TRBJ2-2, with 9 bases that match TRBD1. The TCR comes from a man aged 18 to 29 who received the YFV17D yellow fever vaccine. The sequences come from PBMCs, collected on the day of the yellow fever booster vaccination. CDR3 DNA: TGTGCCAGCAGCCGGACAGGGGCGGACGGGGAGCTGTTTTTT. It codes for CASSRTGADGELFF.